This T cell receptor (beta chain) was sequenced for a study of blood T cell repertoires in COVID-19 (dated by TCRdb to about 2020). General notes on the study: Samples covering the acute and convalescent phases of COVID-19 were provided by collaborators in the United States, Italy and Spain. The material from the prospective study consisted of cDNA or gDNA derived from T cells, B-cell-depleted T cells, or PBMCs. Subjects who had been exposed to COVID-19, were actively infected with it, or had recovered from it provided the deeply sampled blood TCRbeta repertoires that made up the dataset. The repertoires were released in a freely available public database meant as a resource for research on the immune response to SARS-CoV-2. The samples were drawn from the first 160 participants of the ongoing ImmuneRACE study and from some 1,300 subjects provided by 6 global collaborators. Nearly every sample came with metadata listing a de-identified subject ID, COVID-19 status, age in years and sex. HLA class I and class II types, where available, came from metadata supplied by the sample provider rather than from assay-based typing. Broad study findings and their caveats: How much clinical and demographic metadata was included differed by source and by participant, and the metadata was provided uncurated.

In Seattle, one collaborating source enrolled patients while the infection was active and tracked those patients longitudinally over the course of disease. Each collaborating institution followed its own protocols to collect whole blood in K2EDTA tubes. For TCRbeta analysis, collaborators shipped samples as frozen whole blood, isolated PBMCs, or DNA extracted from either of those sample types. For CDR1 and CDR2, the germline V gene lists MDHEN and SYDVKM. V is pared back by 3 bases and J by 0 bases, with 11 bases lying between the germline termini. Reading from cysteine to phenylalanine, the CDR3 counts 15 amino acids. Of all the DNA, just the CDR3 is kept, 45 bases in frame from base 1. TCRbeta CDR3 regions were amplified from genomic DNA by means of the immunoSEQ Assay, a bias-controlled multiplex PCR. The authors' analysis ran thus. Within the assay, amplification of reference gene primers was used to estimate how many nucleated cells each sample contained. To quantify the absolute abundance of each unique TCRbeta CDR3 rearrangement, sequence reads were collapsed and filtered. Productive Simpson clonality was computed per sample as the square root of Simpson's diversity index over productive rearrangements. Held by TCRdb, this immuneACCESS table contains in-frame sequences only and omits some clones. Under half of the omission traces to an unresolved V gene where checked; the cause of the rest is unknown. D and trimming come from the DNA, and the V and J calls and clone size come from that table. The sample records about 220,000 clones, around 83% of which are singletons. Clones ranked in the top ten supply roughly 10% of the sample.

Notes on this clone: Its specific antigen is unknown. No base quality information exists; no much larger clone differs at one position.

The chain links TRBV28 with TRBJ1-2, with the D gene not clear enough to name. This sequence was found in a woman aged 45-65 years with COVID-19, enrolled during active disease. Input material: peripheral blood. The nucleotide sequence reads TGTGCCAGCAGTTTTGGCCAAAATACTAACTATGGCTACACCTTC. Translation gives CASSFGQNTNYGYTF.